A selection of T cell receptor beta chains follows, all from one sample in a study of beta chain features in type 1 diabetes. Profiled with immunoSEQ multiplex PCR; TCRdb holds only in-frame clones, not every one. The table lists around 650,000 clones, around 12% of them singletons, with about 0.11% in the top ten. The sequencing sample was made of naive CD4+ T cells from blood. Receptors originate from a man aged 25 to 45 with type 1 diabetes. Both conserved end residues are part of each CDR3. D genes are given only for firm matches. Some rows mark clone size as missing; the rest say once, few, many or name a class of expanded clone.

J | D | V | size | length | DNA | CDR3
TRBJ2-1 | TRBD1 | TRBV27 | few | 16 | TGTGCCAGCAGTCCCTCAGACAGGGGTTTCTACAATGAGCAGTTCTTC | CASSPSDRGFYNEQFF
TRBJ1-5 | TRBD1 | TRBV2 | . | 14 | TGTGCCAGCAGTACTGACAGGGGCAATCAGCCCCAGCATTTT | CASSTDRGNQPQHF
TRBJ2-3 | TRBD2 | TRBV2 | . | 14 | TGTGCCAGCCAAGCAACTAGCGGGAGGGATACGCAGTATTTT | CASQATSGRDTQYF
TRBJ2-4 | TRBD1 | TRBV19 | . | 15 | TGTGCCAGTAGTATCGCCGGGACAGGGAGAAACATTCAGTACTTC | CASSIAGTGRNIQYF
TRBJ2-7 | TRBD1 | TRBV2 | . | 15 | TGTGCCAGCAGTGAAGAAAGGCAGGGGGCTAGCGAGCAGTACTTC | CASSEERQGASEQYF
TRBJ2-1 | . | TRBV18 | few | 16 | TGTGCCAGCTCACCACCGAACATCGGCTCCTACAATGAGCAGTTCTTC | CASSPPNIGSYNEQFF
TRBJ1-3 | . | TRBV27 | few | 14 | TGTGCCAGCAGTCCTGATCTCGCTAGAAACACCATATATTTT | CASSPDLARNTIYF
TRBJ2-3 | . | TRBV10-3 | few | 15 | TGTGCCATCAGTAGTACCGGGCAAGGAACAGATACGCAGTATTTT | CAISSTGQGTDTQYF
TRBJ2-7 | . | TRBV18 | . | 15 | TGTGCCAGCTCACCTGGACAGCCAATTTCCTACGAGCAGTACTTC | CASSPGQPISYEQYF
TRBJ1-5 | . | TRBV19 | . | 15 | TGTGCCAGTAGTACCCAGGGTATGGGCAATCAGCCCCAGCATTTT | CASSTQGMGNQPQHF
TRBJ2-7 | . | TRBV6-5 | few | 13 | TGTGCCAGCAGAAAGACAGGAGACTACGAGCAGTACTTC | CASRKTGDYEQYF
TRBJ2-1 | . | TRBV9 | . | 18 | TGTGCCAGCAGCGTAGCTTCTAGTGGGGTTAACTCCTACAATGAGCAGTTCTTC | CASSVASSGVNSYNEQFF
TRBJ2-1 | TRBD2 | TRBV2 | . | 17 | TGTGCCAGCAGCGGAACTAGCGGGGGGCCCTCCTACAATGAGCAGTTCTTC | CASSGTSGGPSYNEQFF
TRBJ1-6 | TRBD1 | TRBV15 | few | 16 | TGTGCCACCAGCAGGATCCGGGACAGAAGTGGTTCACCCCTCCACTTT | CATSRIRDRSGSPLHF
TRBJ2-5 | . | TRBV7-7 | . | 15 | TGTGCTAGCAGCTTAGTACGCGGGCCACAAGAGACCCAGTACTTC | CASSLVRGPQETQYF
TRBJ2-1 | TRBD1 | TRBV9 | . | 16 | TGTGCCAGCAGCACCATGACAGGGGAGGATCACAATGAGCAGTTCTTC | CASSTMTGEDHNEQFF
TRBJ2-4 | . | TRBV7-2 | . | 16 | TGTGCCAGCAGCTTAGGCGGGGGCTATGTCAAAAACATTCAGTACTTC | CASSLGGGYVKNIQYF
TRBJ2-7 | TRBD2 | TRBV7-2 | few | 15 | TGTGCCAGCAGCATCGGAGCGGGGGGGCCCTACGAGCAGTACTTC | CASSIGAGGPYEQYF
TRBJ2-5 | . | TRBV7-2 | few | 14 | TGTGCCAGCAGCTCGGGCCCTGCAGGGGAGACCCAGTACTTC | CASSSGPAGETQYF
TRBJ1-2 | . | TRBV14 | . | 15 | TGTGCCAGCAGCCAAGTCCAGGGTTGGAGCTATGGCTACACCTTC | CASSQVQGWSYGYTF